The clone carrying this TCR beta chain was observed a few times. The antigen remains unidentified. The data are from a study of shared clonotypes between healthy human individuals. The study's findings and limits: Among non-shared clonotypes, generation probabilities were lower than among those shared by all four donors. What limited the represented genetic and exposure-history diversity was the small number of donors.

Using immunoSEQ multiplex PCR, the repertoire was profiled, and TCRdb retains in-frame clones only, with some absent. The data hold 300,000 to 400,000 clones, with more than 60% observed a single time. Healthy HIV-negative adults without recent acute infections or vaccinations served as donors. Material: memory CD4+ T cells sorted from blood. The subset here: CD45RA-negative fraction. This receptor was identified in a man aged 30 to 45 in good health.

CDR3 amino acids: CASSFGVTGSSYEQYF. As DNA, the CDR3 is TGTGCCAGCAGCTTTGGAGTGACAGGGAGCTCCTACGAGCAGTACTTC. The chain couples TRBV12-1 to TRBJ2-7; the table's D call of TRBD1 was not tested on the DNA. TRBV12-1 is shown as a pseudogene. The CDR3 extends over 16 amino acids.